A selection of T cell receptor beta chains follows, all from one sample in a study of blood T cell repertoires in COVID-19. Using immunoSEQ multiplex PCR, the repertoire was profiled, and TCRdb retains in-frame clones only, with some absent. This sample has around 200,000 clones, with more than 80% found just once. Sequenced input: PBMCs or T cells enriched from blood (not recorded which). Receptors were obtained from a middle-aged man who had recovered from COVID-19. The CDR3 runs from the conserved cysteine through the conserved F or W. D genes are given only for firm matches. Clone size, where shown, is once, few, many, or a class for clones that have expanded.

d_gene	abundance	v_gene	j_gene	CDR3nt	CDR3aa
NA	NA	TRBV28	TRBJ2-7	TGTGCCAGCAGTTCCAGATCCTACGAGCAGTACTTC	CASSSRSYEQYF
NA	NA	TRBV7-3	TRBJ2-2	TGTGCCAGCAGCTTATTCCCCGGACAGAACACCGGGGAGCTGTTTTTT	CASSLFPGQNTGELFF
NA	NA	TRBV12-5	TRBJ1-1	TGTGCTAGTCACGAGGTATGGGGGGGCACTGAAGCTTTCTTT	CASHEVWGGTEAFF
TRBD1	NA	TRBV29-1	TRBJ2-5	TGCAGCGGCCGGGACAGGGGGCGGGTAGAGACCCAGTACTTC	CSGRDRGRVETQYF
TRBD1	NA	TRBV6-5	TRBJ1-2	TGTGCCAGCAGCCGGGACAGCAACTATGGCTACACCTTC	CASSRDSNYGYTF
NA	NA	TRBV5-1	TRBJ1-1	TGCGCCAGCAGCTCCCGGGTCGGTCAGGAAGCTTTCTTT	CASSSRVGQEAFF
NA	NA	TRBV10-2	TRBJ1-1	TGCGCCAGCAGTCCTTATACTATAAGTTTGAACACTGAAGCTTTCTTT	CASSPYTISLNTEAFF
NA	NA	TRBV10-1	TRBJ1-1	TGCGCCAGCAGTTTAGGGGGAATGAACACTGAAGCTTTCTTT	CASSLGGMNTEAFF
TRBD1	once	TRBV7-6	TRBJ1-2	TGTGCCAGCAGCTTAGGACGGGACAGGGGTGATGGCTACACCTTC	CASSLGRDRGDGYTF
TRBD2	NA	TRBV7-3	TRBJ2-1	TGTGCCAGCAGCTCCCGTGTGGCGGGAGATCGCAATGAGCAGTTCTTC	CASSSRVAGDRNEQFF
TRBD2	NA	TRBV5-1	TRBJ2-5	TGCGCCAGCAGCTTGCCGACTAGCGGGGGGGCCGGAGAGACCCAGTACTTC	CASSLPTSGGAGETQYF
NA	NA	TRBV11-3	TRBJ2-3	TGTGCCAGCAGCTTAGGTAGCGGTAACACAGATACGCAGTATTTT	CASSLGSGNTDTQYF
NA	NA	TRBV7-6	TRBJ2-1	TGTGCCAGCAGCTTATTGAGCCGTTCGAGCTCCTACAATGAGCAGTTCTTC	CASSLLSRSSSYNEQFF
TRBD2	few	TRBV25-1	TRBJ2-1	TGTGCCAGCAGTCCCATAGGTACTAGCGGGGGGGCCAATGAGCAGTTCTTC	CASSPIGTSGGANEQFF
TRBD1	NA	TRBV11-2	TRBJ2-5	TGTGCCAGCAGCTTAGGCAGGGGGAGCCAAGAGACCCAGTACTTC	CASSLGRGSQETQYF
NA	once	TRBV27	TRBJ1-1	TGTGCCAGCACTCTGACAGGCTTGAACACTGAAGCTTTCTTT	CASTLTGLNTEAFF
TRBD1	NA	TRBV7-3	TRBJ2-1	TGTGCCAGCAGCTTAATAGCCGTAAGACGGCCAGGGGGCTCCTACAATGAGCAGTTCTTC	CASSLIAVRRPGGSYNEQFF
NA	NA	TRBV6-5	TRBJ2-4	TGTGCCACCGTAATAGCTGTACTAGCCAAAAACATTCAGTACTTC	CATVIAVLAKNIQYF
NA	NA	TRBV6-5	TRBJ2-3	TGTGCCAGCAGACAGGGTTCAGATACGCAGTATTTT	CASRQGSDTQYF
NA	NA	TRBV9	TRBJ1-3	TGTGCCAGCATGGGCGACGGAAACACCATATATTTT	CASMGDGNTIYF